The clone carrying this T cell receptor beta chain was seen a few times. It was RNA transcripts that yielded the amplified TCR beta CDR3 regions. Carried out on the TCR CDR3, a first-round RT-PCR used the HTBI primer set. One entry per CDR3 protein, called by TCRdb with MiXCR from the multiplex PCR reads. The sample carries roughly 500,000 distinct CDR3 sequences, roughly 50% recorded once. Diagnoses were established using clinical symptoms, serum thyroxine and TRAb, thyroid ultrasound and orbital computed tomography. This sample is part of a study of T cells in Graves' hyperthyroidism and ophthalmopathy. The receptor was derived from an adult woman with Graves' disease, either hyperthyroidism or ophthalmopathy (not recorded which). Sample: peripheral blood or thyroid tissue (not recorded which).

The CDR3 loop is CASSQDPGAGLTGELFF. In DNA, the CDR3 is TGTGCCAGCAGCCAAGACCCGGGAGCGGGTCTCACCGGGGAGCTGTTTTTT. The chain is built from TRBV4-2 and TRBJ2-2; maybe TRBD2 (6 bases). Germline V gene data show CDR1 as LGHNA and CDR2 as YNFKEQ. V was shortened by 0 bases and J by 4 bases, with 15 bases between the two germline ends. This CDR3 has 17 amino acids.